These T cell receptor beta chains were read from a single sample in a study of control samples from healthy donors and cancer patients. Clones were sequenced by immunoSEQ multiplex PCR, and TCRdb holds only the in-frame ones, with some missing. The table lists more than 35,000 clones, around 80% of them singletons. The source material was PBMCs. These receptors came from a woman aged 55 to 70 with lung cancer. Each CDR3 is given without its conserved first and last residue. The order of the fields is V gene, clone size, J gene, CDR3 protein. Not every row has a clone size; where given, it reads once, few, many or a size class.

>TRBV5-1|NA|TRBJ1-6
ASSPGQGADSPLH
>TRBV24-1|NA|TRBJ2-3
ATSPGWGQTTDTQY
>TRBV9|NA|TRBJ2-1
ASSVAYIGGGSYNEQF
>TRBV4-1|NA|TRBJ1-1
ASSHPAIEAEAF
>TRBV9|NA|TRBJ2-3
ASSQGLAGGPGTDTQY
>TRBV24-1|NA|TRBJ2-7
ATSDSRTGSYEQY
>TRBV7-9|NA|TRBJ2-5
ASRNSEAGFQETQY
>TRBV11-2|NA|TRBJ2-7
ASSSYPGTVTYEQY
>TRBV9|NA|TRBJ2-5
ASSVRGEETQY
>TRBV10-1|NA|TRBJ2-7
ASSEYGGSYEQY
>TRBV5-8|medium-sized|TRBJ1-4
ASSPDSVGEKLF
>TRBV7-2|large|TRBJ2-6
ASSSPTGELSGANVLT
>TRBV7-8|NA|TRBJ1-4
ASSGGRGPNEKLF
>TRBV3-1/TRBV3-2|NA|TRBJ2-3
ASSQRADTQY
>TRBV29-1|NA|TRBJ1-5
SVEESVGQPQH
>TRBV7-8|NA|TRBJ2-3
ASSLRGGGNTQY
>TRBV30|NA|TRBJ1-2
ASYRGRTDLYGYT
>TRBV27|few|TRBJ1-5
ASSAHTGGNNQPQH
>TRBV23-1|NA|TRBJ2-3
AREPYRCLNGGAGDTQY
>TRBV4-1|NA|TRBJ1-5
ASSQDRHRPQH
>TRBV12-3/TRBV12-4|NA|TRBJ2-3
ASFPRGGDTQY
>TRBV10-3|NA|TRBJ1-1
ATGPGQGLNTEAF
>TRBV5-6|once|TRBJ1-3
ASSYFRDASSGNTIY
>TRBV12-3/TRBV12-4|NA|TRBJ1-2
ASSLGADGYT
>TRBV11-2|NA|TRBJ2-7
ASSLYQGQGEQY
>TRBV12-3/TRBV12-4|NA|TRBJ1-2
ASRPTGKGYT
>TRBV19|NA|TRBJ2-5
ASSQASGLQETQY
>TRBV11-3|NA|TRBJ2-6
ASSPMGGSGANVLT
>TRBV20-1|NA|TRBJ1-4
SASQNEKLF
>TRBV19|NA|TRBJ2-7
ASRTSGSYEQY
>TRBV13|NA|TRBJ1-6
ASSPPTASRGSPLH
>TRBV5-4|NA|TRBJ2-4
ASSFHPPQAKNIQY
>TRBV4-3|NA|TRBJ2-3
ASSQTLATDTQY
>TRBV10-2|NA|TRBJ2-5
ASSVSSGRSETQY
>TRBV29-1|NA|TRBJ1-1
SVRSVNTEAF
>TRBV19|NA|TRBJ2-1
ASMGRWTGGSEEQF
>TRBV3-1/TRBV3-2|NA|TRBJ2-1
ASSPTGTGNNEQF